The 6 T cell receptor beta chains given below trace back to one sample, sequenced in a study of breast tumors, draining lymph nodes, adjacent tissues. The lymph nodes were axillary draining lymph nodes from breast cancer patients. Each CDR3 protein gets one entry after TCRdb re-called the multiplex PCR reads with MiXCR. The repertoire holds 200,000 to 250,000 distinct CDR3 sequences, with about 34% as singletons. Sequencing used axillary lymph node tissue. These receptor sequences come from a female donor with breast cancer. Some clones in this sample may be carry-over from other donors' samples.

This chain joins TRBV20-1 and TRBJ2-5; 11 bases line up with TRBD2. The CDR3 has 15 residues. Germline trimming cut 5 bases from V and 4 bases from J; bases unmatched to any gene: 9. The germline CDR1 and CDR2 sequences are DFQATT and SNEGSKA (reference sequence). Here the CDR3 reads CSAQSLAGGIETQYF. The CDR3 DNA is TGCAGTGCTCAGTCCTTAGCGGGGGGGATAGAGACCCAGTACTTC.

Only a few counts were recorded for this clonotype. This rearrangement joins TRBV20-1 to TRBJ1-1, with D uncertain. The CDR3 is 13 amino acids. Trimming took 4 bases from V and 1 from J, leaving 10 bases between them. CDR1 DFQATT and CDR2 SNEGSKA come from the germline V gene (reference sequence). Here the CDR3 DNA reads TGCAGTGCTAAGGACGGAGGGAACACTGAAGCTTTCTTT. Translation gives CSAKDGGNTEAFF.

The V call is TRBV7-9, the J call TRBJ1-6; D uncertain. This CDR3 contains 18 residues. V lost 4 bases and J lost 0, with 16 bases in between. CDR1 and CDR2 (germline): SEHNR, FQNEAQ (reference sequence). The CDR3 DNA reads as TGTGCCAGCAGCTCGCAGCTTAGGCGGAGCTCCTATAATTCACCCCTCCACTTT. Encoded protein: CASSSQLRRSSYNSPLHF.

The V call is TRBV3-1, the J call TRBJ1-6, with 9 bases aligning to TRBD1. The germline V gene has CDR1 LGHDT and CDR2 YNNKEL (reference sequence). This CDR3 has 15 residues. With 0 bases clipped from V and 8 bases from J, the junction kept 2 bases outside the gene matches. The CDR3 sequence: CASSQERTGDSPLHF. CDR3 bases: TGTGCCAGCAGCCAAGAAAGGACAGGGGATTCACCCCTCCACTTT.

This clonotype was recorded many times. The chain joins TRBV27 to TRBJ1-2; 7 nucleotides agree with TRBD1. The CDR3 length is 12 residues. Trimming removed 5 bases from V and 8 bases from J; junction bases left unmatched: 5. Germline values: CDR1 MNHEY, CDR2 SMNVEV (reference sequence). CDR3 sequence reads: CASSRQGFGYTF. The CDR3 region has the DNA TGTGCCAGCAGTCGACAGGGTTTCGGCTACACCTTC.

V usage is TRBV5-4 and J usage is TRBJ2-5; TRBD2 matches 13 bases. There are 14 residues in the CDR3. Germline CDR1 and CDR2: SGHNT and YYREEE (reference sequence). The junction had 1 base not matched to a gene; V was cut back by 3 bases and J by 5 bases. CDR3 region: CASSWTSGSETQYF. As DNA, the CDR3 is TGTGCCAGCAGCTGGACTAGCGGGAGTGAGACCCAGTACTTC.